This is a list of T cell receptor beta chains from one sample in a study of Graves' ophthalmopathy and Graves' hyperthyroidism. TCRdb reanalysed the multiplex PCR reads using MiXCR and keeps one entry per CDR3 protein. Of over 450,000 distinct CDR3 sequences in the sample, over 13% were seen once. The sequencing sample was made of blood. Every receptor here comes from a woman aged 25 to 39 with Graves' ophthalmopathy. The CDR3 runs from the conserved cysteine through the conserved F or W. The D gene is left open where the match is weak. Rows may omit the clone size; those that give it use once, few, many or a size class.

>12|-|-|TRBV6-1|TRBJ1-1
TGTGCCAGTTTCGCGCTGAACACTGATGCTTTCTTT
CASFALNTDAFF
>18|-|-|TRBV2|TRBJ2-2
TGTGCCAGCAGAGGCCGCCGAAAAGGGGAGGCGAACACCGGGGAGCTGTTTTTT
CASRGRRKGEANTGELFF
>14|-|-|TRBV5-1|TRBJ2-5
TGCGCCAGCAGGATGAGGGGAGGTGAAGAGACCCAGTACTTC
CASRMRGGEETQYF
>14|-|-|TRBV18|TRBJ2-2
TGTGCCAGCTCACCACCGCAGGCAGTGAGGGAGCTGTTTTTT
CASSPPQAVRELFF
>15|-|many|TRBV6-1|TRBJ1-2
TGTGCCAGCAGCGATGGATTCGCAGGAACCTATGGCTACACCTTC
CASSDGFAGTYGYTF
>16|TRBD1|many|TRBV11-2|TRBJ1-2
TGTGCCAGCAGCTTTCTCCCGGGACAGGGTGGCTATGGCTACACCTTC
CASSFLPGQGGYGYTF
>15|-|few|TRBV12-3/TRBV12-4|TRBJ1-3
TGTGCCAGCCAATTGGGAGCGAACTCTGGAAACACCATATATTTT
CASQLGANSGNTIYF
>14|-|many|TRBV12-3/TRBV12-4|TRBJ1-5
TGTGCCAGCAGTTCCTCATGGGAAAATCAGCCCCAGCATTTT
CASSSSWENQPQHF
>15|TRBD1|many|TRBV28|TRBJ1-2
TGTGCCAGCAGGTCCCCCGGACAGGGGGACTATGGCTACACCTTC
CASRSPGQGDYGYTF
>15|-|many|TRBV3-1|TRBJ2-5
TGTGCCAGCAGCCAGGCCTGGGGGCAGGGTGAGACCCAGTACTTC
CASSQAWGQGETQYF
>13|-|many|TRBV12-3/TRBV12-4|TRBJ1-1
TGTGCCAGCAGTTTCGGACCCGGCACTGAAGCTTTCTTT
CASSFGPGTEAFF
>14|TRBD1|many|TRBV2|TRBJ2-5
TGTGCCAGCAGTGGCAGGGACAGGGGTGAGACCCAGTACTTC
CASSGRDRGETQYF
>11|TRBD2|many|TRBV9|TRBJ2-7
TGTGCCAGCGGGACTACGGACGAGCGGTACTTC
CASGTTDERYF
>13|-|many|TRBV7-3|TRBJ2-5
TGTGCCAGCAGCAACAGGCAGCAAGAGACCCAGTACTTC
CASSNRQQETQYF
>17|TRBD2|many|TRBV20-1|TRBJ2-7
TGCAGTGCTACCGGGACTAGCGGGAGAAGATTCACCTACGAGCAGTACTTC
CSATGTSGRRFTYEQYF
>13|-|-|TRBV19|TRBJ1-5
TGTGCCAGTGCGGAGGGTATCAATCAGCCCCAGCATTTT
CASAEGINQPQHF
>14|-|many|TRBV20-1|TRBJ1-1
TGCAGTGCTAAGGGTAACAGCATGAACACTGAAGCTTTCTTT
CSAKGNSMNTEAFF
>16|-|many|TRBV6-5|TRBJ2-5
TGTGCCAGCAGTTACCGGGACACGGGGCTTTCAGAGACCCAGTACTTC
CASSYRDTGLSETQYF
>16|-|many|TRBV7-2|TRBJ2-7
TGTGCCAGCAGCTCGGGACCAGGAAAAGGGGAGGACGAGCAGTACTTC
CASSSGPGKGEDEQYF
>14|-|few|TRBV11-1|TRBJ2-7
TGTGCCAGCAGCTCGGGACGGGACTCCTACGAGCAGTACTTC
CASSSGRDSYEQYF
>14|TRBD2|-|TRBV6-1|TRBJ2-7
TGTGCCAGCAGTGCAGCGGGAGGATCCAGCGAGCAGTACTTC
CASSAAGGSSEQYF
>13|-|many|TRBV6-1|TRBJ1-5
TGTGCCAGCTCAGGACAGCACAATCAGCCCCAGCATTTT
CASSGQHNQPQHF
>15|-|many|TRBV28|TRBJ2-5
TGTGCCAGCAGTTCCTCTCGGGGACTGCAAGAGACCCAGTACTTC
CASSSSRGLQETQYF
>14|TRBD1|many|TRBV7-3|TRBJ1-1
TGTGCCAGCAGCTTAGAGGGGGCGAACACTGAAGCTTTCTTT
CASSLEGANTEAFF
>16|-|few|TRBV15|TRBJ2-2
TGTGCCACCAGCAGAGACGCCAGGGCCCTCACCGGGGAGCTGTTTTTT
CATSRDARALTGELFF
>13|-|many|TRBV5-1|TRBJ2-3
TGCGCCAGCAGGGGTCTGGGCACAGATACGCAGTATTTT
CASRGLGTDTQYF
>14|-|many|TRBV7-2|TRBJ1-1
TGTGCCAGCAGCTTAAATCTGGGGAACACTGAAGCTTTCTTT
CASSLNLGNTEAFF
>16|TRBD1|-|TRBV27|TRBJ1-5
TGTGCCAGCAGTTTATACAGGGGAATTAGCAATCAGCCCCAGCATTTT
CASSLYRGISNQPQHF
>19|-|many|TRBV6-5|TRBJ2-4
TGTGCCAGCAGTTACTCGATGGTCGACCTTGTTCTAGCCAAAAACATTCAGTACTTC
CASSYSMVDLVLAKNIQYF
>14|TRBD1|many|TRBV19|TRBJ2-7
TGTGCCAGCCCGAAGGACAGGGGCAGGTACGAGCAGTACTTC
CASPKDRGRYEQYF
>13|-|many|TRBV5-1|TRBJ2-5
TGTGCCAGCAGCTTAGGTGGGGGAGAGACCCAGTACTTC
CASSLGGGETQYF
>15|-|many|TRBV30|TRBJ1-2
TGTGCCTGGAGTGTACTAAGGACTTCTAGCTCTGGCTACACCTTC
CAWSVLRTSSSGYTF
>14|-|many|TRBV12-3/TRBV12-4|TRBJ1-2
TGTGCCAGCAGCCCACGGGACGCCCCTCGGGGCTACACCTTC
CASSPRDAPRGYTF
>15|-|many|TRBV19|TRBJ1-2
TGTGCCAGTAGTTCTGGACCGCTAGCTAACTATGGCTACACCTTC
CASSSGPLANYGYTF
>15|-|few|TRBV28|TRBJ2-2
TGTGCCAGCAGTTTTCTGGCTCCGGAGACCGGGGAGCTGTTTTTT
CASSFLAPETGELFF
>11|-|-|TRBV6-5|TRBJ1-1
TGTGCCAGCAGTTTAGGGCGCAAAGCTTTCTTT
CASSLGRKAFF
>15|TRBD1|many|TRBV28|TRBJ2-7
TGTGCCAGCAGGACCATCGGGACAGAGAATTACGAGCAGTACTTC
CASRTIGTENYEQYF
>13|TRBD1|many|TRBV20-1|TRBJ1-2
TGCAGTGCTAGGCCGGGACAGGGGGTGGGCTACACCTTC
CSARPGQGVGYTF
>15|TRBD1|few|TRBV9|TRBJ1-1
TGTGCCAGCAGCCACACAGGGGGGATTGGGACTGAAGCTTTCTTT
CASSHTGGIGTEAFF
>16|TRBD2|-|TRBV12-3/TRBV12-4|TRBJ2-5
TGTGCCAGCAGCTACTACCATGGGACTAGCGAAGAGACCCAGTACTTC
CASSYYHGTSEETQYF
>15|TRBD1|-|TRBV2|TRBJ2-7
TGTGCCAGCATAAACATGGGACAGCTTTCCTACGAGCAGTACTTC
CASINMGQLSYEQYF
>14|-|many|TRBV7-8|TRBJ1-2
TGTGCCAGCAGTCACACAGCGGAGCCCTATGGCTACACCTTC
CASSHTAEPYGYTF
>12|-|many|TRBV30|TRBJ1-5
TGTGCCTTTTCGGATTCGGGGCAGCCCCAGCATTTT
CAFSDSGQPQHF
>13|-|many|TRBV12-3/TRBV12-4|TRBJ2-7
TGTGCCAGCAGCCATGTGGGACCCTACGAGCAGTACTTC
CASSHVGPYEQYF
>11|-|many|TRBV11-3|TRBJ1-1
TGTGCCAGCAGCTTAATTACTGAAGCTTTCTTT
CASSLITEAFF
>14|-|many|TRBV28|TRBJ1-2
TGTGCCAGCAGTTTAGGTCGCTGGAGGTATGGCTACACCTTC
CASSLGRWRYGYTF